The present entry profiles one TCR beta chain with its context. CDR1 and CDR2 from the germline V gene are MNHEY and SMNVEV (reference sequence). V was pared by 6 bases and J by 3 bases, with 5 bases of the junction left unmatched. The CDR3 is 13 residues long. This entry is derived from a study of blood T cell repertoires in COVID-19. Study overall: The origin of the acute and convalescent COVID-19 samples was the United States, Italy and Spain.

Here immunoSEQ multiplex PCR was the method, and the copy in TCRdb shows in-frame clones only, minus some. Among tens of thousands of clones listed, over 80% were seen once. V is TRBV27 and J is TRBJ2-7, with 7 bases fitting TRBD1. Sequencing was performed on peripheral blood. This TCR was recovered from a human donor in a cohort sampled during active COVID-19. The CDR3 region has the DNA TGTGCCAGCAGCTACGGACAGGACTACGAGCAGTACTTC. It encodes CASSYGQDYEQYF.